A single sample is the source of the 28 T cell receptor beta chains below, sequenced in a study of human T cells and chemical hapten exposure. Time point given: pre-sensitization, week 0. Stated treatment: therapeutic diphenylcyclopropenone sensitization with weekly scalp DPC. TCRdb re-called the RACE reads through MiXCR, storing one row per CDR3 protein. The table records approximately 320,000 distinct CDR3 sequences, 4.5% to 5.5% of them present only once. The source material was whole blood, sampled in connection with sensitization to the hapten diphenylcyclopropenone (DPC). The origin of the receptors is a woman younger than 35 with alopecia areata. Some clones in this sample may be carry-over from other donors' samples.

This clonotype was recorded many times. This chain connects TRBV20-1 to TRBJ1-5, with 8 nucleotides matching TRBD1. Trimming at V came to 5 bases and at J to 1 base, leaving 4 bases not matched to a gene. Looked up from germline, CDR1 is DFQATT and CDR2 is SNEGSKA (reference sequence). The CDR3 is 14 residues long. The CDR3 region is CSAGRDRSNQPQHF. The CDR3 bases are TGCAGTGCTGGCCGGGACAGGAGCAATCAGCCCCAGCATTTT.

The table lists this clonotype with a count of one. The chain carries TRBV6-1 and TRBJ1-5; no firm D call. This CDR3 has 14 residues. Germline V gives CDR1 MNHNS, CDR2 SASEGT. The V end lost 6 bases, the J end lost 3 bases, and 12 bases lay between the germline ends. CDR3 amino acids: CASRALDANQPQHF. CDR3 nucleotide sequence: TGTGCCAGCAGAGCCCTCGATGCCAATCAGCCCCAGCATTTT.

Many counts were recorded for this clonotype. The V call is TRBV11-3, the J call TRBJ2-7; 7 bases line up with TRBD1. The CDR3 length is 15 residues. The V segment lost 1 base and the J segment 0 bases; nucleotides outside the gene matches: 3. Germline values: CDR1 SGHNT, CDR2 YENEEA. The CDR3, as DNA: TGTGCCAGCAGCTTAGGCTCAGGGGGCTCCTACGAGCAGTACTTC. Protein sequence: CASSLGSGGSYEQYF.

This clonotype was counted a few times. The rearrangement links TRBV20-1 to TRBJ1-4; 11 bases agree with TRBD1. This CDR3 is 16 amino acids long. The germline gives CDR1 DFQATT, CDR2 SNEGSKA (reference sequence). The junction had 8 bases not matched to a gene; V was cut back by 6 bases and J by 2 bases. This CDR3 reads CSALMDRGLTNEKLFF. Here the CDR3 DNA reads TGCAGTGCCTTAATGGACAGGGGGCTTACTAATGAAAAACTGTTTTTT.

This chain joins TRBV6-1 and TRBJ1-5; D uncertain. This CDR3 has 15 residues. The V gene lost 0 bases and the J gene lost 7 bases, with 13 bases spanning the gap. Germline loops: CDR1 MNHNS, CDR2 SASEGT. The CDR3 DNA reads TGTGCCAGCAGTGAAGCGGGTGCGCTGGGGCAGCCCCAGCATTTT. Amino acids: CASSEAGALGQPQHF.

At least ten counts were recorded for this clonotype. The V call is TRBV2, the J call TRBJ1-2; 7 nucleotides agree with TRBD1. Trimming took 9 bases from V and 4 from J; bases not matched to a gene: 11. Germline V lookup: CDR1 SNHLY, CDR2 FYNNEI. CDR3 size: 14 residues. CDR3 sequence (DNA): TGTGCCAGGGGGGACAGCAGCTTTGCCTATGGCTACACCTTC. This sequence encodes CARGDSSFAYGYTF.

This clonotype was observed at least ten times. CDR3 sequence (DNA): TGTGCCAGCAGTTACCGAGGATATAACACTGAAGCTTTCTTT. Translation gives CASSYRGYNTEAFF. The chain joins TRBV6-2 or TRBV6-3 to TRBJ1-1, with no clear D. The CDR3 has 14 residues. V lost 2 bases, J lost 2 bases, and 9 bases lay in between. Germline V gene lookup returns CDR1 MNHEY and CDR2 SVGEGT.

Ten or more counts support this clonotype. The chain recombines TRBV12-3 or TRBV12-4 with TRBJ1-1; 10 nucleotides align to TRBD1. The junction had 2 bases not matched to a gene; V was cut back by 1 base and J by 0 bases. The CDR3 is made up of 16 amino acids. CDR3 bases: TGTGCCAGCAGTTTAGGGACAGGGGGGATGAACACTGAAGCTTTCTTT. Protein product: CASSLGTGGMNTEAFF.

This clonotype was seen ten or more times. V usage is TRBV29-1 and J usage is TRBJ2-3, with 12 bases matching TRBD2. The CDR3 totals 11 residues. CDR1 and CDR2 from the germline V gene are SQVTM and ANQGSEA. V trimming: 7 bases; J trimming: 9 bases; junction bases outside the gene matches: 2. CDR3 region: CSGTSGATQYF. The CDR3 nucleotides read TGCAGCGGGACTAGCGGGGCGACGCAGTATTTT.

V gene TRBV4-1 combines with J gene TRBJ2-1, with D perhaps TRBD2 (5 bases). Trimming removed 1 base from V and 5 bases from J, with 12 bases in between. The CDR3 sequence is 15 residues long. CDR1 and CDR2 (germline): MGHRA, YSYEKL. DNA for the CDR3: TGCGCCAGCAGCCAAGTTAGCGTAAGTGACAATGAGCAGTTCTTC. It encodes CASSQVSVSDNEQFF.

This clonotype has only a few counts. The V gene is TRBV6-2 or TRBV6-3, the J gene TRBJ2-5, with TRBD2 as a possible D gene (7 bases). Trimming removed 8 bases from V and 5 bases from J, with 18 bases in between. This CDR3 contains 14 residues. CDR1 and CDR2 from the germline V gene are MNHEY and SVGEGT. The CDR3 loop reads CASFKPGGGETQYF. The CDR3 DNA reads TGTGCCAGCTTTAAACCGGGGGGCGGGGAGACCCAGTACTTC.

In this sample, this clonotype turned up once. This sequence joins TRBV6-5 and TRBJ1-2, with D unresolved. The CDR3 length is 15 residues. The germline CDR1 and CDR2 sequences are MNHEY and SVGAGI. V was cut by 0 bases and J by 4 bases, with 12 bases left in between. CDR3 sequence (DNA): TGTGCCAGCAGTTACTCGTTATTAGATGCCTATGGCTACACCTTC. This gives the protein CASSYSLLDAYGYTF.

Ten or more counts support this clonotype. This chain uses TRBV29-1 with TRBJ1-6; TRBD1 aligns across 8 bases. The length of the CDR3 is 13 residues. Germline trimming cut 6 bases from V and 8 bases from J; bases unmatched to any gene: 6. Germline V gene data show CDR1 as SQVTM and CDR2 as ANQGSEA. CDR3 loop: CSVRDRTDSPLHF. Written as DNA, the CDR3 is TGCAGCGTGCGGGACAGGACAGATTCACCCCTCCACTTT.

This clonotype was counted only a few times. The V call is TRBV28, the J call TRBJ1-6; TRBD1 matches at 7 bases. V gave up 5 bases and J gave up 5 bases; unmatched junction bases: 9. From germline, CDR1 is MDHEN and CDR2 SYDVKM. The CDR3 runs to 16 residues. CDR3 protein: CASSDPPGQNNSPLHF. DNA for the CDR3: TGTGCCAGCAGTGACCCGCCGGGACAGAATAATTCACCCCTCCACTTT.

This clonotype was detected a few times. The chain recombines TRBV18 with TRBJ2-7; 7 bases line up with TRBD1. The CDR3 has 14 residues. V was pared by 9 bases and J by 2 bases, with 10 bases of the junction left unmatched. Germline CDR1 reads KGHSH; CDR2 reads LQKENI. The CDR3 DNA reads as TGTGCCAGTTCCGACAAGGGGGCCACCTACGAGCAGTACTTC. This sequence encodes CASSDKGATYEQYF.

The CDR3 here is CASSVPPGETQYF. For the CDR3, the DNA is TGTGCCAGCAGTGTCCCGCCAGGGGAGACCCAGTACTTC. This rearrangement joins TRBV2 to TRBJ2-5; possible D gene TRBD1, 5 bases. V was shortened by 4 bases and J by 5 bases, with 11 bases between the two germline ends. The CDR3 contains 13 residues. Germline V gene data show CDR1 as SNHLY and CDR2 as FYNNEI.

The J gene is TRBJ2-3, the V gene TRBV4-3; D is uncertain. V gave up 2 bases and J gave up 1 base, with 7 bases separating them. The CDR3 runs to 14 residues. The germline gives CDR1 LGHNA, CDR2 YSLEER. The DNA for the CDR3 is TGCGCCAGCAGCCAAAATGGAGGCACAGATACGCAGTATTTT. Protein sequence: CASSQNGGTDTQYF.

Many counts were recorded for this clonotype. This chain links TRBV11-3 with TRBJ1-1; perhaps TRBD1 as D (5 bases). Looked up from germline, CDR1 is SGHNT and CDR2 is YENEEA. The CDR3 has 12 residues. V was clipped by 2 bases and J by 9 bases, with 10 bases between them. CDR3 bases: TGTGCCAGCAGCTTAAGGGACGGGCAAGCTTTCTTT. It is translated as CASSLRDGQAFF.

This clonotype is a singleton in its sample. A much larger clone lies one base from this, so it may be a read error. The CDR3 coding sequence is TGCACCAGCAGCTTTTCGGGACAGGGGTTGATCTATGGCTACACCTTC. This translates into CTSSFSGQGLIYGYTF. J is TRBJ1-2 and V is TRBV5-1; 10 nucleotides line up with TRBD1. The CDR3 length is 16 residues. CDR1 and CDR2 from the germline V gene are SGHRS and YFSETQ.

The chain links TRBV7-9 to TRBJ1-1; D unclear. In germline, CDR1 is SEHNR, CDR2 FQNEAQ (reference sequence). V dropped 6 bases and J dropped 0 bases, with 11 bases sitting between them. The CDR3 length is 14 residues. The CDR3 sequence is CASRAGNMNTEAFF. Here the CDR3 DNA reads TGTGCCAGCAGGGCGGGGAACATGAACACTGAAGCTTTCTTT.

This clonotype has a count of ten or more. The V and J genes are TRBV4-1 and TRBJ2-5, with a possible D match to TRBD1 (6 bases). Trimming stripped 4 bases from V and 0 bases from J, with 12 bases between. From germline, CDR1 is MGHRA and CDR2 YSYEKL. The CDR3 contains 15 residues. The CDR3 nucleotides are TGCGCCAGCAGCCTTGGACAGAAGTACCAAGAGACCCAGTACTTC. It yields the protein CASSLGQKYQETQYF.

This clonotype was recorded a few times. The CDR3: CASSYSYAGAVAGGKGSQYF. CDR3 nucleotides: TGTGCCAGCAGTTACTCGTATGCAGGGGCGGTAGCGGGGGGGAAAGGATCGCAGTATTTT. The gene calls are TRBV6-5 and TRBJ2-3, with 11 bases matching TRBD2. Germline V gives CDR1 MNHEY, CDR2 SVGAGI. V shed 0 bases and J 10 bases; nucleotides not matched to a gene: 21. The CDR3 totals 20 residues.

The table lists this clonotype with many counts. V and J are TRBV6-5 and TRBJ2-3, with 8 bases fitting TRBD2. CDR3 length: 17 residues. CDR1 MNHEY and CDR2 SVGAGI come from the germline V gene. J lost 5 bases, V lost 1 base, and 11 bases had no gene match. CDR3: CASSYFGMGGGRDTQYF. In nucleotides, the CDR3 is TGTGCCAGCAGTTACTTCGGGATGGGCGGGGGGAGAGATACGCAGTATTTT.

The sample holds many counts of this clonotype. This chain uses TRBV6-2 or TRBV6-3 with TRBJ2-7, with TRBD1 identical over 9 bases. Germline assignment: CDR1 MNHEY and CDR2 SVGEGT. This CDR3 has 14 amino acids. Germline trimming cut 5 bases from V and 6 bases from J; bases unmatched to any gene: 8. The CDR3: CASSLGQGRFEQYF. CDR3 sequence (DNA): TGTGCCAGCAGTCTTGGACAGGGGCGGTTCGAGCAGTACTTC.

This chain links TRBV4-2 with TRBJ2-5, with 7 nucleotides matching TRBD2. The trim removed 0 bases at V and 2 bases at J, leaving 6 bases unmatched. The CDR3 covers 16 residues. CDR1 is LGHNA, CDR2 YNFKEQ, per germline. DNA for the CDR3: TGTGCCAGCAGCCAAGAGTTCGCGCGGGGGCAAGAGACCCAGTACTTC. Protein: CASSQEFARGQETQYF.

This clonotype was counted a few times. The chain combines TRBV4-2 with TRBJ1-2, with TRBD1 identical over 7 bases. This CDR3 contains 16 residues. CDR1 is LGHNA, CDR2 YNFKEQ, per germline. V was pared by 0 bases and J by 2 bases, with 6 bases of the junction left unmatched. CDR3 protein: CASSQDATGRNYGYTF. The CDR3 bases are TGTGCCAGCAGCCAAGATGCGACAGGGCGAAACTATGGCTACACCTTC.

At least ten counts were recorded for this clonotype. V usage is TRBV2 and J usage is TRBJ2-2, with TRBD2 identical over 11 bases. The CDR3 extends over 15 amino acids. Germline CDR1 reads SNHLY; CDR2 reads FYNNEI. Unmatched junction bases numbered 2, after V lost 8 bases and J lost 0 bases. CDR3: CASLAGGTNTGELFF. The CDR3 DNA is TGTGCCAGCCTAGCGGGGGGAACGAACACCGGGGAGCTGTTTTTT. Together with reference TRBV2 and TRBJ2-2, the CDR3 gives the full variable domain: EPEVTQTPSHQVTQMGQEVILRCVPISNHLYFYWYRQILGQKVEFLVSFYNNEISEKSEIFDDQFSVERPDGSNFTLKIRSTKLEDSAMYFCASLAGGTNTGELFFGEGSRLTVL.

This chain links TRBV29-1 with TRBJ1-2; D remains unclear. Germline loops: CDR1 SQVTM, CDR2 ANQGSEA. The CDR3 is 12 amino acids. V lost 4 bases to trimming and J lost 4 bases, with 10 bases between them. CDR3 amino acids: CSVGGPSYGYTF. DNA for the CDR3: TGCAGCGTTGGAGGGCCGAGCTATGGCTACACCTTC.